The 32 T cell receptor beta chains below were found in one sample sequenced in a study of blood T cell repertoires in COVID-19. The data were produced by immunoSEQ multiplex PCR, yet TCRdb's version contains in-frame clones alone and is incomplete. The table records about 220,000 clones, 80% to 90% of them present only once. The sample was PBMCs or T cells enriched from blood (not recorded which). The receptors derive from a woman aged 40 to 50 with acute COVID-19.

In its sample, this clone was seen once. The rearrangement joins TRBV7-2 to TRBJ1-1; D is perhaps TRBD1 (6 bases). The germline V gene encodes CDR1 SGHTA and CDR2 FQGNSA. Trimming removed 5 bases from V and 5 bases from J, with 18 bases in between. The CDR3 sequence is 15 residues long. The CDR3 here is CASSPLRTGRTEAFF. DNA for the CDR3: TGTGCCAGCAGCCCACTAAGAACAGGGAGAACTGAAGCTTTCTTT.

The chain joins TRBV2 to TRBJ2-2, with a weak D call TRBD2 (7 bases). This CDR3 contains 16 residues. CDR1 and CDR2 from the germline V gene are SNHLY and FYNNEI. Trimming left V 1 base short and J 4 bases short, with 13 bases between. This CDR3 reads CASSEVGGPGTGELFF. The CDR3 bases are TGTGCCAGCAGTGAAGTGGGGGGGCCCGGCACCGGGGAGCTGTTTTTT.

This chain connects TRBV3-1 (or the pseudogene TRBV3-2) to TRBJ1-2; D not resolved. The CDR3 sequence is 12 residues long. V was shortened by 1 base and J by 8 bases, with 8 bases between the two germline ends. Germline V gene sequence: CDR1 LGHDT, CDR2 YNNKEL (reference sequence). The CDR3 protein is CASSQAMWGYTF. The CDR3 DNA is TGTGCCAGCAGCCAAGCTATGTGGGGCTACACCTTC.

The chain is built from TRBV9 and TRBJ1-2; perhaps TRBD1 as D (6 bases). V shed 0 bases and J shed 8 bases, with 11 bases lying between them. CDR3 size: 13 residues. Germline CDR1 reads SGDLS; CDR2 reads YYNGEE. The CDR3 DNA sequence: TGTGCCAGCAGCGTAGTGGGGGCTGGAGGCTACACCTTC. The encoded protein is CASSVVGAGGYTF.

Note on this clone: Distinct nucleotide sequences in the sample also encode this CDR3. The chain carries TRBV12-3 or TRBV12-4 and TRBJ1-1; no clear D gene. Between the trimmed V and J ends, which lost 6 bases and 1 base, there was a span of 6 bases. This CDR3 has 12 amino acids. The CDR3 sequence: CASSFGNTEAFF. CDR3 coding DNA: TGTGCCAGCAGCTTCGGGAACACTGAAGCTTTCTTT.

CDR3 sequence: CASSAAASDYGYTF. The CDR3 DNA sequence: TGTGCCAGTAGTGCGGCCGCCAGTGACTATGGCTACACCTTC. This chain links TRBV19 with TRBJ1-2; D not resolved. CDR1 is LNHDA and CDR2 is SQIVND in the germline V gene (reference sequence). This CDR3 contains 14 residues. V shed 5 bases and J shed 3 bases, with 13 bases lying between them.

J is TRBJ2-4 and V is TRBV9; D is unclear. The germline CDR1 and CDR2 sequences are SGDLS and YYNGEE. The V and J ends lost 0 bases and 10 bases respectively, with 11 bases between them. This CDR3 region has 13 residues. CDR3 nucleotide sequence: TGTGCCAGCAGCGTAGCCCACACGCAAATTCAGTACTTC. Residues: CASSVAHTQIQYF.

CDR3 nucleotide sequence: TGCGCCAGCAGCTCGCTAGCGGGGGGGCCTCTCGACATTCAGTACTTC. This codes for CASSSLAGGPLDIQYF. The rearrangement joins TRBV5-1 to TRBJ2-4; 12 nucleotides match TRBD2. This CDR3 contains 16 residues. With V trimmed by 3 bases and J by 8 bases, 9 bases remained unmatched. Germline loops: CDR1 SGHRS, CDR2 YFSETQ. The variable domain in full, with the rest retrieved from reference TRBV5-1 and TRBJ2-4, is KAGVTQTPRYLIKTRGQQVTLSCSPISGHRSVSWYQQTPGQGLQFLFEYFSETQRNKGNFPGRFSGRQFSNSRSEMNVSTLELGDSALYLCASSSLAGGPLDIQYFGAGTRLSVL.

This clone was recorded a few times. The V gene is TRBV7-2, the J gene TRBJ1-1; D gene uncertain. Trimming removed 5 bases from V and 3 bases from J, with 16 bases in between. The CDR3 covers 15 residues. CDR1 is SGHTA and CDR2 is FQGNSA in the germline V gene. DNA of the CDR3: TGTGCCAGCAGCCCCAAGGGAGGCAGCTACACTGAAGCTTTCTTT. This gives the protein CASSPKGGSYTEAFF.

The V gene is TRBV11-2, the J gene TRBJ1-1; D uncertain. The CDR3 is made up of 17 amino acids. Trimming left V 1 base short and J 1 base short, with 16 bases between. The V gene's germline CDR1 is SGHAT and CDR2 FQNNGV. The DNA of the CDR3 is TGTGCCAGCAGCTTAGTGGTTGGGTTCGCAGGGAACACTGAAGCTTTCTTT. This encodes CASSLVVGFAGNTEAFF.

This chain joins TRBV5-1 and TRBJ2-5; 10 bases match TRBD2. The ends lost 4 bases at V and 7 bases at J; junction bases unmatched: 7. The CDR3 is 14 residues long. Looked up from germline, CDR1 is SGHRS and CDR2 is YFSETQ. The CDR3 coding sequence is TGCGCCAGCAGCCCCTCTAGCGGGGGTTTGACCCAGTACTTC. Its translation is CASSPSSGGLTQYF. Full variable domain (rest looked up from reference TRBV5-1 and TRBJ2-5): KAGVTQTPRYLIKTRGQQVTLSCSPISGHRSVSWYQQTPGQGLQFLFEYFSETQRNKGNFPGRFSGRQFSNSRSEMNVSTLELGDSALYLCASSPSSGGLTQYFGPGTRLLVL.

The chain has TRBV4-3 and TRBJ2-1; 11 bases align to TRBD1. After removal of 5 bases from V and 8 bases from J, the junction contained 8 bases not matched to a gene. There are 15 residues in the CDR3. CDR1 is LGHNA and CDR2 is YSLEER in the germline V gene. The CDR3 nucleotides read TGCGCCAGCAGCGAAGGACAGGGGGCGATTGATGAGCAGTTCTTC. Translation gives CASSEGQGAIDEQFF.

The V call is TRBV7-2, the J call TRBJ2-1; 7 nucleotides match TRBD1. The CDR3 totals 15 residues. Germline values: CDR1 SGHTA, CDR2 FQGNSA. J gave up 1 base and V 1 base, and 1 base lay outside the gene matches. The CDR3 loop reads CASSLEQGSYNEQFF. The DNA for the CDR3 is TGTGCCAGCAGCTTAGAACAGGGGTCCTACAATGAGCAGTTCTTC.

This chain links TRBV5-6 with TRBJ1-3; D unresolved. Trimming cost V 4 bases and J 4 bases, with 18 bases left between them. The CDR3 loop spans 16 amino acids. Per the germline V gene, CDR1 is SGHDT and CDR2 is YYEEEE. The CDR3 reads CASSPRLRLTGNTIYF. The CDR3 DNA reads TGTGCCAGCAGCCCGAGACTCCGCTTAACAGGAAACACCATATATTTT.

This chain connects TRBV2 to TRBJ2-3; tentatively, D is TRBD2 (7 bases). The germline V gene encodes CDR1 SNHLY and CDR2 FYNNEI. The V end was cut by 4 bases, the J end by 1 base, with 12 bases between. The CDR3 is made up of 15 amino acids. CDR3 residues: CASSVGGGGTDTQYF. The DNA for the CDR3 is TGTGCCAGCAGTGTTGGGGGGGGCGGCACAGATACGCAGTATTTT. Based on the CDR3 plus reference TRBV2 and TRBJ2-3, the full variable domain is EPEVTQTPSHQVTQMGQEVILRCVPISNHLYFYWYRQILGQKVEFLVSFYNNEISEKSEIFDDQFSVERPDGSNFTLKIRSTKLEDSAMYFCASSVGGGGTDTQYFGPGTRLTVL.

The chain employs TRBV6-5 and TRBJ1-2, with 7 bases matching TRBD1. Germline V gene lookup returns CDR1 MNHEY and CDR2 SVGAGI. This CDR3 comprises 15 residues. V lost 6 bases and J lost 8; bases outside the gene matches: 15. Here the CDR3 DNA reads TGTGCCAGCAGCCACCGACAGGGCCCCGCGGAGGGCTACACCTTC. Its protein is CASSHRQGPAEGYTF.

The V call is TRBV7-9, the J call TRBJ1-4; 11 bases are a match to TRBD1. This CDR3 is 17 amino acids long. Germline-derived CDR1 and CDR2 are SEHNR and FQNEAQ (reference sequence). Losses at the gene ends were 5 bases for V and 2 bases for J; bases not matched to a gene: 7. CDR3 sequence reads: CASSPPGTGGTNEKLFF. The CDR3, as DNA: TGTGCCAGCAGCCCACCTGGGACAGGGGGTACTAATGAAAAACTGTTTTTT.

This sequence joins TRBV29-1 and TRBJ1-1; perhaps TRBD1 as D (5 bases). Germline V CDR1 and CDR2: SQVTM, ANQGSEA. The CDR3 runs 15 residues. Trimming left V 6 bases short and J 4 bases short, with 21 bases between. This CDR3 reads CSVSYPSTGGTEAFF. The CDR3 nucleotides read TGCAGCGTCTCCTACCCTTCAACCGGGGGCACTGAAGCTTTCTTT.

The CDR3 DNA follows: TGCGCCAGCAGCGGGGGACAGGGGAATAAGAACACTGAAGCTTTCTTT. Translated, it gives CASSGGQGNKNTEAFF. The J gene is TRBJ1-1, the V gene TRBV5-1; TRBD1 matches 10 bases. Trimming cost V 4 bases and J 1 base; bases outside gene matches: 7. The CDR3 covers 16 residues. The germline gives CDR1 SGHRS, CDR2 YFSETQ.

The rearrangement uses TRBV2 and TRBJ1-1, with 8 nucleotides matching TRBD1. From germline, CDR1 is SNHLY and CDR2 FYNNEI. The CDR3 runs 13 residues. The junction had 9 bases not matched to a gene; V was cut back by 10 bases and J by 5 bases. The CDR3, as DNA: TGTGCCAACACTCCGGGACAGGCGACTGAAGCTTTCTTT. Translated: CANTPGQATEAFF.

The V gene is TRBV7-8, the J gene TRBJ2-2, with D maybe TRBD1 (5 bases). CDR1 and CDR2 from the germline V gene are SGHVS and FQNEAQ. V shed 4 bases and J shed 0 bases, with 9 bases lying between them. The CDR3 runs 15 residues. The CDR3 sequence is CASSSDSTNTGELFF. In DNA, the CDR3 is TGTGCCAGCAGCTCCGACAGTACGAACACCGGGGAGCTGTTTTTT. The entire variable domain, with the rest obtained from reference TRBV7-8 and TRBJ2-2, is as follows: GAGVSQSPRYKVAKRGQDVALRCDPISGHVSLFWYQQALGQGPEFLTYFQNEAQLDKSGLPSDRFFAERPEGSVSTLKIQRTQQEDSAVYLCASSSDSTNTGELFFGEGSRLTVL.

This chain uses TRBV24-1 with TRBJ2-5; tentatively, D is TRBD2 (6 bases). The CDR3 extends over 16 amino acids. The germline CDR1 and CDR2 sequences are KGHDR and SFDVKD. The ends were cut back, 3 bases at V and 1 base at J, with 14 bases in the middle. The CDR3, as DNA: TGTGCCACCAGTGATCCCGGAGGGATCCTCCAAGAGACCCAGTACTTC. It is translated as CATSDPGGILQETQYF.

About this clone itself: Germline and junction disagree at one end, which may indicate a read error. The V and J genes are TRBV2 and TRBJ2-7; 7 bases fit TRBD1. Germline assignment: CDR1 SNHLY and CDR2 FYNNEI. This CDR3 contains 11 residues. The CDR3 reads CASSAGTESSF. The CDR3 nucleotides are TGTGCCAGCAGTGCCGGGACAGAGTCCTCATTC. Together with reference TRBV2 and TRBJ2-7, the CDR3 gives the full variable domain: EPEVTQTPSHQVTQMGQEVILRCVPISNHLYFYWYRQILGQKVEFLVSFYNNEISEKSEIFDDQFSVERPDGSNFTLKIRSTKLEDSAMYFCASSAGTESSFGPGTRLTVT.

The V gene is TRBV15, the J gene TRBJ1-5; 8 nucleotides match TRBD1. The CDR3 loop spans 15 amino acids. J gave up 6 bases and V 3 bases, and 7 bases lay outside the gene matches. CDR1 and CDR2 (germline): LNHNV, YYDKDF (reference sequence). CDR3 sequence (DNA): TGTGCCACCAGCAGGTTCAGGGGGCCCCTTCAGCCCCAGCATTTT. This sequence encodes CATSRFRGPLQPQHF.

CDR3 DNA sequence: TGCGCCAGCAGCTTCACCGGGACAGGGGATGAAAAACTGTTTTTT. Translation: CASSFTGTGDEKLFF. The chain recombines TRBV5-1 with TRBJ1-4; 10 nucleotides match TRBD1. The CDR3 has 15 residues. V shed 2 bases and J 6 bases; nucleotides not matched to a gene: 4. The germline gives CDR1 SGHRS, CDR2 YFSETQ.

This sequence joins TRBV7-9 and TRBJ1-4, with 8 bases that match TRBD1. Losses at the gene ends were 6 bases for V and 9 bases for J; bases not matched to a gene: 12. Germline values: CDR1 SEHNR, CDR2 FQNEAQ (reference sequence). The CDR3 contains 15 residues. The CDR3 DNA is TGTGCCAGCAGTATAACAGGGACAGGCCCTCAAAAACTGTTTTTT. This translates into CASSITGTGPQKLFF. Variable domain in full (rest from reference TRBV7-9 and TRBJ1-4): DTGVSQNPRHKITKRGQNVTFRCDPISEHNRLYWYRQTLGQGPEFLTYFQNEAQLEKSRLLSDRFSAERPKGSFSTLEIQRTEQGDSAMYLCASSITGTGPQKLFFGSGTQLSVL.

V usage is TRBV3-1 (or the pseudogene TRBV3-2) and J usage is TRBJ1-2; no clear D gene. The CDR3 length is 14 residues. Germline V gene data show CDR1 as LGHDT and CDR2 as YNNKEL (reference sequence). Trimming left V 5 bases short and J 2 bases short, with 12 bases between. The CDR3 nucleotides read TGTGCCAGCAGCGGACCGGGAGGGAACTATGGCTACACCTTC. Residues: CASSGPGGNYGYTF.

The chain employs TRBV7-2 and TRBJ2-3, with TRBD1 as a possible D gene (6 bases). The V end was cut by 5 bases, the J end by 10 bases, with 16 bases between. Germline V gives CDR1 SGHTA, CDR2 FQGNSA. This CDR3 is 13 amino acids long. This CDR3 is CASSQDGGRSQYF. CDR3 nucleotides: TGTGCCAGCAGCCAAGATGGGGGCCGGTCGCAGTATTTT.

The chain combines TRBV5-1 with TRBJ2-1, with TRBD2 identical over 7 bases. Looked up from germline, CDR1 is SGHRS and CDR2 is YFSETQ. The CDR3 consists of 15 residues. V dropped 4 bases and J dropped 4; count of bases not matched to a gene: 8. In DNA, the CDR3 is TGCGCCAGCAGCCCTAGTTCCGGGGGGTACAATGAGCAGTTCTTC. Protein sequence: CASSPSSGGYNEQFF.

This clone was detected once. V usage is TRBV3-1 (or the pseudogene TRBV3-2) and J usage is TRBJ1-1; D is possibly TRBD1 (5 bases). The length of the CDR3 is 14 residues. V lost 7 bases and J 5 bases, leaving 17 bases between the germline ends. CDR1 LGHDT and CDR2 YNNKEL come from the germline V gene (reference sequence). The CDR3 sequence: CASNRRGGSTEAFF. CDR3 DNA sequence: TGTGCCAGCAACCGACGGGGCGGGAGTACTGAAGCTTTCTTT.

The chain uses TRBV27 and TRBJ2-3, with D maybe TRBD1 (6 bases). The germline V and J ends were trimmed by 6 bases and 1 base, with 8 bases remaining between them. Germline V gene lookup returns CDR1 MNHEY and CDR2 SMNVEV (reference sequence). CDR3 size: 13 residues. The CDR3 nucleotides are TGTGCCAGCAGGGACAGAGGCACAGATACGCAGTATTTT. Its protein product is CASRDRGTDTQYF.

CDR3: CASSEALSGGNTIYF. CDR3 nucleotide sequence: TGTGCCAGCAGTGAAGCCTTATCAGGCGGAAACACCATATATTTT. V gene TRBV2 combines with J gene TRBJ1-3; D is ambiguous. This CDR3 is built from 15 residues. Deletions cut 0 bases from V and 4 bases from J, with 10 bases between. Germline V lookup: CDR1 SNHLY, CDR2 FYNNEI.